The 18 T cell receptor beta chains below all came from one sample that was sequenced in a study of CD8 T cells in Susac syndrome. Random hexamers were used to reverse transcribe an amount of roughly 0.45 to 1 ug RNA. TCRdb re-called the immunoSEQ multiplex PCR reads with MiXCR, one entry per CDR3 protein. The sample shows approximately 120,000 distinct CDR3 sequences, about 93% of them seen only once. The sequenced sample consisted of CD8+ T cells from PBMCs. The receptors were sampled from a human donor with Susac syndrome.

As DNA, the CDR3 is TGTGCCAGCAGCTTCCCCCACGGCACAGATACGCAGTATTTT. It yields the protein CASSFPHGTDTQYF. J is TRBJ2-3 and V is TRBV7-9; D unresolved. This CDR3 comprises 14 residues. The V gene lost 3 bases and the J gene lost 1 base, with 8 bases spanning the gap. Germline CDR1 and CDR2: SEHNR and FQNEAQ (reference sequence). The variable domain in full, with the rest retrieved from reference TRBV7-9 and TRBJ2-3, is DTGVSQNPRHKITKRGQNVTFRCDPISEHNRLYWYRQTLGQGPEFLTYFQNEAQLEKSRLLSDRFSAERPKGSFSTLEIQRTEQGDSAMYLCASSFPHGTDTQYFGPGTRLTVL.

Turning to this clonotype: One junction end disagrees with the germline gene, perhaps due to a read error. The rearrangement joins TRBV4-2 to TRBJ2-3, with a weak D call TRBD2 (7 bases). The CDR3 is made up of 18 amino acids. Germline assignment: CDR1 LGHNA and CDR2 YNFKEQ. CDR3 bases: TGTGCCAACAGCCCCACGACGGGGGGCCAGGGAAGCACAGATACGCAGTATTTT. Translation gives CANSPTTGGQGSTDTQYF.

The rearrangement joins TRBV27 to TRBJ1-6; D unresolved. CDR1 and CDR2 (germline): MNHEY, SMNVEV (reference sequence). V shed 5 bases and J shed 9 bases, with 8 bases lying between them. This CDR3 contains 12 residues. CDR3 sequence (DNA): TGTGCCAGCAGTCCGTCCCTTTCACCCCTCCACTTT. Translating gives CASSPSLSPLHF.

The V and J genes are TRBV24-1 and TRBJ2-1, with a possible D match to TRBD1 (5 bases). In germline, CDR1 is KGHDR, CDR2 SFDVKD. V was trimmed by 3 bases and J by 5 bases, leaving 10 bases between them. CDR3 length: 14 amino acids. CDR3 nucleotide sequence: TGTGCCACCAGTGATGGGGCCGAAAACAATGAGCAGTTCTTC. Translation: CATSDGAENNEQFF.

This chain uses TRBV5-1 with TRBJ1-5; D unclear. The CDR3 contains 17 residues. CDR1 and CDR2 from the germline V gene are SGHRS and YFSETQ. V was cut by 1 base and J by 0 bases, with 14 bases left in between. The CDR3: CASSLMALSYSNQPQHF. The CDR3 nucleotides read TGCGCCAGCAGCTTGATGGCCTTGTCGTATAGCAATCAGCCCCAGCATTTT. The complete variable domain, with remaining parts taken from reference TRBV5-1 and TRBJ1-5, reads KAGVTQTPRYLIKTRGQQVTLSCSPISGHRSVSWYQQTPGQGLQFLFEYFSETQRNKGNFPGRFSGRQFSNSRSEMNVSTLELGDSALYLCASSLMALSYSNQPQHFGDGTRLSIL.

This chain links TRBV11-2 with TRBJ2-7; 8 bases map to TRBD1. V lost 6 bases to trimming and J lost 0 bases; unmatched junction nucleotides: 13. CDR1 is SGHAT and CDR2 is FQNNGV in the germline V gene. The CDR3 is made up of 17 amino acids. CDR3: CASRSFTGQGASYEQYF. As DNA, the CDR3 is TGTGCCAGCAGATCATTTACAGGTCAGGGGGCCTCCTACGAGCAGTACTTC.

The gene calls are TRBV20-1 and TRBJ2-1, with TRBD2 as a possible D gene (6 bases). Per the germline V gene, CDR1 is DFQATT and CDR2 is SNEGSKA (reference sequence). V lost 2 bases, J lost 6 bases, and 11 bases lay in between. The CDR3 extends over 13 amino acids. The CDR3 DNA is TGCAGTGCTAGACCAGGAGGGAGCAATGAGCAGTTCTTC. Translated, it gives CSARPGGSNEQFF.

This chain uses TRBV5-4 with TRBJ2-5, with no clear D. The CDR3 spans 14 residues. CDR1 is SGHNT and CDR2 is YYREEE in the germline V gene (reference sequence). V was shortened by 0 bases and J by 3 bases, with 9 bases between the two germline ends. The CDR3 DNA reads as TGTGCCAGCAGCTTGGGTTGGTGGGAAGAGACCCAGTACTTC. It translates to CASSLGWWEETQYF.

The genes are TRBV27 and TRBJ1-1; 10 bases line up with TRBD1. V lost 5 bases, J lost 6 bases, and 15 bases stayed unmatched. Germline assignment: CDR1 MNHEY and CDR2 SMNVEV (reference sequence). The CDR3 covers 17 residues. The CDR3: CASSPLFWDRGKPEAFF. The CDR3 region has the DNA TGTGCCAGCAGTCCACTATTTTGGGACAGGGGAAAGCCTGAAGCTTTCTTT.

CDR3: CASSLASGIQDTQYF. In DNA, the CDR3 is TGTGCCAGCAGCTTGGCGTCTGGGATTCAAGATACGCAGTATTTT. The gene calls are TRBV5-6 and TRBJ2-3; D is unclear. Germline V lookup: CDR1 SGHDT, CDR2 YYEEEE. Deletions cut 0 bases from V and 5 bases from J, with 13 bases between. This CDR3 has 15 amino acids.

The chain employs TRBV27 and TRBJ2-3, with D perhaps matching TRBD1 (6 bases). CDR1 is MNHEY, CDR2 SMNVEV, per germline (reference sequence). CDR3 size: 14 residues. V lost 4 bases and J 4 bases, leaving 12 bases between the germline ends. CDR3 region: CASSSGVRADTQYF. The CDR3 DNA reads TGTGCCAGCAGTTCAGGGGTCAGGGCAGATACGCAGTATTTT.

J is TRBJ2-5 and V is TRBV9; D tentatively reads TRBD1 or TRBD2 (5 bases each). The V end lost 4 bases, the J end lost 1 base, and 8 bases lay between the germline ends. The CDR3 totals 13 residues. From germline, CDR1 is SGDLS and CDR2 YYNGEE. CDR3 coding DNA: TGTGCCAGCAGCCCCGGGGCCCAAGAGACCCAGTACTTC. Its translation: CASSPGAQETQYF.

The chain couples TRBV6-1 to TRBJ2-6; D gene uncertain. The ends were cut back, 4 bases at V and 0 bases at J, with 7 bases in the middle. This CDR3 is 15 amino acids long. Looked up from germline, CDR1 is MNHNS and CDR2 is SASEGT. CDR3 nucleotides: TGTGCCAGCAGTGTTGAGCACTCTGGGGCCAACGTCCTGACTTTC. Protein: CASSVEHSGANVLTF.

The count of this clonotype is one. This CDR3 is CASSLLRLPAYGYTF. DNA for the CDR3: TGTGCCAGCAGCTTATTGCGGCTGCCGGCCTATGGCTACACCTTC. This rearrangement joins TRBV5-6 to TRBJ1-2; no definite D call. Trimming took off 2 bases at V and 4 bases at J, with 15 bases between the two ends. The CDR3 covers 15 residues. The germline V gene has CDR1 SGHDT and CDR2 YYEEEE.

CDR3 nucleotides: TGTGCCACCAGCACCCCCGGCGAGTACAATGAGCAGTTCTTC. It is translated as CATSTPGEYNEQFF. The chain links TRBV15 to TRBJ2-1; D remains unclear. The CDR3 loop spans 14 amino acids. Between the trimmed V and J ends, which lost 4 bases and 4 bases, there was a span of 11 bases. CDR1 and CDR2 from the germline V gene are LNHNV and YYDKDF (reference sequence). The variable domain in full, with the rest retrieved from reference TRBV15 and TRBJ2-1, is DAMVIQNPRYQVTQFGKPVTLSCSQTLNHNVMYWYQQKSSQAPKLLFHYYDKDFNNEADTPDNFQSRRPNTSFCFLDIRSPGLGDTAMYLCATSTPGEYNEQFFGPGTRLTVL.

The chain has TRBV9 and TRBJ2-1; possible D gene TRBD2, 5 bases. From germline, CDR1 is SGDLS and CDR2 YYNGEE. The CDR3 length is 13 residues. Deletions cut 2 bases from V and 10 bases from J, with 13 bases between. CDR3 nucleotide sequence: TGTGCCAGCAGCGTGGCGGGTTTGGGGGAGCAGTTCTTC. Translating gives CASSVAGLGEQFF. Filled out from reference TRBV9 and TRBJ2-1, the complete variable domain reads DSGVTQTPKHLITATGQRVTLRCSPRSGDLSVYWYQQSLDQGLQFLIQYYNGEERAKGNILERFSAQQFPDLHSELNLSSLELGDSALYFCASSVAGLGEQFFGPGTRLTVL.

In this sample, this clonotype turned up once. The chain employs TRBV25-1 and TRBJ2-1; TRBD1 or TRBD2 may be the D gene (5 bases each). Per germline, CDR1 MGHDK and CDR2 SYGVNS. With 2 bases removed from V and 3 bases from J, the gap between germline ends came to 11 bases. This CDR3 has 15 residues. CDR3 loop: CASSEERGDYNEQFF. The CDR3 DNA reads TGTGCCAGCAGTGAAGAGAGGGGCGACTACAATGAGCAGTTCTTC.

The rearrangement links TRBV7-2 to TRBJ2-5; D might be TRBD2 (6 bases). Trimming pared 5 bases from V and 4 bases from J, leaving 11 bases between. Germline V gene lookup returns CDR1 SGHTA and CDR2 FQGNSA. CDR3 length: 13 residues. CDR3 residues: CASSPWGGETQYF. DNA for the CDR3: TGTGCCAGCAGCCCGTGGGGAGGAGAGACCCAGTACTTC.